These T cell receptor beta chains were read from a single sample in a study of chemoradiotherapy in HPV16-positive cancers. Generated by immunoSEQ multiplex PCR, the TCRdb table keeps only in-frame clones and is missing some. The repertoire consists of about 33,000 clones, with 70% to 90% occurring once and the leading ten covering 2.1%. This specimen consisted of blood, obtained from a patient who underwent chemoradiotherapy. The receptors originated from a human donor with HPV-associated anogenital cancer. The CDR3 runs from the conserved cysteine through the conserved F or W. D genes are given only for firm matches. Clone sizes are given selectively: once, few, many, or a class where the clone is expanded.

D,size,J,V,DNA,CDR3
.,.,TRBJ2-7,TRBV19,TGTGCCAGTAGTCCGGGGACGGATACCTACGAGCAGTACTTC,CASSPGTDTYEQYF
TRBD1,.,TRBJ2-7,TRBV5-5,TGTGCCAGCAGTCCACAGGGGGCTCCAATCTACGAGCAGTACTTC,CASSPQGAPIYEQYF
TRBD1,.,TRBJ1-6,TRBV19,TGTGCCAGTAGTATAAGAAGCGACAGGGGCGATTCACCCCTCCACTTT,CASSIRSDRGDSPLHF
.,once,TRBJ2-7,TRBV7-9,TGTGCCAGCAGCTTAGCGCTAAGAGGGGACGAGCAGTACTTC,CASSLALRGDEQYF
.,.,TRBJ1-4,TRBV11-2,TGTGCCAGCAGCTCCCCCCGCTGGGACGGGGAAAAACTGTTTTTT,CASSSPRWDGEKLFF
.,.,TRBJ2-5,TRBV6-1,TGTGCCAGCAGTGAAGTTTGGGGGAGGCGACTTGGTGGGGAGACCCAGTACTTC,CASSEVWGRRLGGETQYF
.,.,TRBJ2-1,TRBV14,TGTGCCAGCAGCCAAGTGCTGAGTGCTCTACAAAATGAGCAGTTCTTC,CASSQVLSALQNEQFF
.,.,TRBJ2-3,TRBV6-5,TGTGCCAGCAGTTCCCCGACCCGGCCGGGGGATACGCAGTATTTT,CASSSPTRPGDTQYF
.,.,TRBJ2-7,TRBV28,TGTGCCAGCAGTTTAACGGGCCAGGGTTACGAGCAGTACTTC,CASSLTGQGYEQYF
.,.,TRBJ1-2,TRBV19,TGTGCCAGTAGTATACAGGGTCTTACAGGCTACACCTTC,CASSIQGLTGYTF
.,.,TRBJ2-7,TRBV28,TGTGCCAGCAGTTTAACCAGACATACGCAGTACTTC,CASSLTRHTQYF
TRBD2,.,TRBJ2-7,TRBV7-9,TGTGCCAGCACTGGGGGGGGATCGGGAGAGCAGTACTTC,CASTGGGSGEQYF
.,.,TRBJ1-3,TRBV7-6,TGTGCCAGCAGCTTACTAGGCAGGGGCTCTGGAAACACCATATATTTT,CASSLLGRGSGNTIYF
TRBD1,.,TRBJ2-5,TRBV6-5,TGTGCCAGCAGTCGAAGGGGACAGGGGGCAGAGACCCAGTACTTC,CASSRRGQGAETQYF
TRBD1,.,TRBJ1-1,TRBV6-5,TGTGCCAGCAGTCAGAGACAGGGCGGCACTGAAGCTTTCTTT,CASSQRQGGTEAFF
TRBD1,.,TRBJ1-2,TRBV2,TGTGCCAGCAGTGAATGGGACAGGTCTAACTATGGCTACACCTTC,CASSEWDRSNYGYTF
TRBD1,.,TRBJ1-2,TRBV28,TGTGCCAGCAGTAAACAGGGGCCCCCAGGAGGTGGCTACACCTTC,CASSKQGPPGGGYTF
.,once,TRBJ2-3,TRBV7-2,TGTGCCAGCACTACCCCAGTGAGGGGAGATACGCAGTATTTT,CASTTPVRGDTQYF
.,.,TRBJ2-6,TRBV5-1,TGCGCCAGCAGCTTGGAGGGCCAGGGGATTGCTGGGGCCAACGTCCTGACTTTC,CASSLEGQGIAGANVLTF
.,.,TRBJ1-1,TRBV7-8,TGTGCCAGCAGCTTAGAGGGCGGGGTACACACTGAAGCTTTCTTT,CASSLEGGVHTEAFF
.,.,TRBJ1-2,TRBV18,TGTGCCAGCTCACCAGCACCGAACTATGGCTACACCTTC,CASSPAPNYGYTF
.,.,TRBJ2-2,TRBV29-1,TGCAGCGCACGCCTCTGGGAGGCCGGGGAGCTGTTTTTT,CSARLWEAGELFF
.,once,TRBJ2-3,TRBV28,TGTGCCAGCAGTTTAGAGGTGAGCGGGAGCACAGATACGCAGTATTTT,CASSLEVSGSTDTQYF